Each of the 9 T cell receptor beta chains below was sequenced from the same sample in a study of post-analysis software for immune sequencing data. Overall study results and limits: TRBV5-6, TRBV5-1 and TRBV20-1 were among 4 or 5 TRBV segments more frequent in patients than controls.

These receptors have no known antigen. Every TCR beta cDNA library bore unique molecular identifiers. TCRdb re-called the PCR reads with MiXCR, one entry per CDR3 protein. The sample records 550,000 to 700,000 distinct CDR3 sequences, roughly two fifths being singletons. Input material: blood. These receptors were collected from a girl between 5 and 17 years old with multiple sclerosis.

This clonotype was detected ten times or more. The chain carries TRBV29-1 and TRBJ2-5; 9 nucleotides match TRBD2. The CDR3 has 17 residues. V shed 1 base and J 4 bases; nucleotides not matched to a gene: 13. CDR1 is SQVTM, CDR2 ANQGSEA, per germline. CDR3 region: CSVEGVSGGNVLETQYF. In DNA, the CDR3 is TGCAGCGTTGAAGGGGTTAGCGGGGGCAACGTTCTAGAGACCCAGTACTTC.

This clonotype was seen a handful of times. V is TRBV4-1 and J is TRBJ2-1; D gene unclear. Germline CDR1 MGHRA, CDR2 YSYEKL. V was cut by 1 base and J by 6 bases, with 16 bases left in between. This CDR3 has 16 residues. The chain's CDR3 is CASSQAHGLGSNEQFF. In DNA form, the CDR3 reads TGCGCCAGCAGCCAAGCACATGGGTTGGGGTCCAATGAGCAGTTCTTC.

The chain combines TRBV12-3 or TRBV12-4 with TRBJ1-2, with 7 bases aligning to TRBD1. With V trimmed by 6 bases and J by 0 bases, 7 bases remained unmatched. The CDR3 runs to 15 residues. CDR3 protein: CASSHQGVTNYGYTF. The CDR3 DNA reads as TGTGCCAGCAGCCATCAGGGGGTTACTAACTATGGCTACACCTTC.

The CDR3 nucleotides are TGTGCCAGCAGTCCCGGACTGAGGAGCTCCTACGAGCAGTACTTC. As protein: CASSPGLRSSYEQYF. This chain connects TRBV12-3 or TRBV12-4 to TRBJ2-7, with D tentatively TRBD2 (5 bases). V was shortened by 5 bases and J by 0 bases, with 14 bases between the two germline ends. This CDR3 contains 15 residues.

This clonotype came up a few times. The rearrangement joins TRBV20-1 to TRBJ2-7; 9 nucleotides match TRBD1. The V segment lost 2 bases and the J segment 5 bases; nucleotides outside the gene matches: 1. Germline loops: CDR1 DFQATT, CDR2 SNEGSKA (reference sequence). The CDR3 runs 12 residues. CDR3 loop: CSARTGGNEQYF. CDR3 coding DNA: TGCAGTGCTAGAACAGGGGGCAACGAGCAGTACTTC.

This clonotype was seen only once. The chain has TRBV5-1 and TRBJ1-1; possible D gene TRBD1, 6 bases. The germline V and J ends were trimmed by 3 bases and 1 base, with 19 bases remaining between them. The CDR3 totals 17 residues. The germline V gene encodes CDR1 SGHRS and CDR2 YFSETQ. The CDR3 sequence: CASSSRGGAMGNTEAFF. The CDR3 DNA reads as TGCGCCAGCAGCTCGAGGGGGGGCGCGATGGGGAACACTGAAGCTTTCTTT.

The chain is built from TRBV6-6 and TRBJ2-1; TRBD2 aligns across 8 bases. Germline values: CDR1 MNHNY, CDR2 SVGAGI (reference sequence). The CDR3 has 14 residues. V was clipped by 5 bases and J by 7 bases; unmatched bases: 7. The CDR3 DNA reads TGTGCCAGCAGTGACGGACTAGCCAGTAATGAGCAGTTCTTC. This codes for CASSDGLASNEQFF.

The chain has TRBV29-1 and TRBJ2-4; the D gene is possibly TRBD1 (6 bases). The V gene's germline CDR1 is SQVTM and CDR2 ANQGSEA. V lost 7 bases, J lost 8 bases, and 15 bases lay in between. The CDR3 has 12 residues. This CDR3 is CSASAGADIQYF. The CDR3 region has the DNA TGCAGCGCCTCGGCAGGGGCAGACATTCAGTACTTC.

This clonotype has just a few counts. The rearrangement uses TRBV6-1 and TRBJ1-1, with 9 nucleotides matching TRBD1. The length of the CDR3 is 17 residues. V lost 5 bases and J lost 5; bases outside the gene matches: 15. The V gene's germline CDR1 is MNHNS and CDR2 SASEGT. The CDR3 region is CASSRRTGAASRTEAFF. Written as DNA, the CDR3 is TGTGCCAGCAGTAGGCGGACAGGGGCCGCCTCGAGGACTGAAGCTTTCTTT.